This is a list of T cell receptor beta chains from one sample in a study of long-term antiretroviral therapy in people with HIV. Sequencing used immunoSEQ multiplex PCR; TCRdb keeps in-frame clones, though not all of them. The repertoire consists of 20,000 to 30,000 clones, with 86% occurring once and the leading ten covering under 5.5%. The sequenced sample was unsorted PBMCs, obtained roughly 2.7 years after starting antiretroviral therapy. The receptors were sampled from a man aged 40-55 years with HIV. CDR3s include the opening cysteine and the closing phenylalanine or tryptophan. D genes are given only for firm matches. Expanded clones are given a class, and other clones once, few, many or no size at all.

V gene: TRBV30; D gene: TRBD1; CDR3 length: 14; clone size: NA; J gene: TRBJ2-1; CDR3 protein: CAWSEGGAYNEQFF; CDR3 DNA: TGTGCCTGGAGTGAAGGGGGCGCCTACAATGAGCAGTTCTTC
V gene: TRBV19; D gene: TRBD1; CDR3 length: 13; clone size: NA; J gene: TRBJ1-2; CDR3 protein: CASSVGTGYGYTF; CDR3 DNA: TGTGCCAGTAGTGTCGGGACAGGCTATGGCTACACCTTC
V gene: TRBV11-2; D gene: NA; CDR3 length: 13; clone size: NA; J gene: TRBJ1-2; CDR3 protein: CASSSTVNYGYTF; CDR3 DNA: TGTGCCAGCAGCTCTACCGTTAACTATGGCTACACCTTC
V gene: TRBV6-5; D gene: NA; CDR3 length: 16; clone size: NA; J gene: TRBJ2-1; CDR3 protein: CASSYLLGSRYNEQFF; CDR3 DNA: TGTGCCAGCAGTTACCTCCTGGGTTCGCGATACAATGAGCAGTTCTTC
V gene: TRBV11-2; D gene: NA; CDR3 length: 15; clone size: NA; J gene: TRBJ2-7; CDR3 protein: CASSLEGRFTYEQYF; CDR3 DNA: TGTGCCAGCAGCTTAGAGGGCAGGTTCACCTACGAGCAGTACTTC
V gene: TRBV5-4; D gene: TRBD1; CDR3 length: 15; clone size: NA; J gene: TRBJ1-2; CDR3 protein: CASSLTGGLNYGYTF; CDR3 DNA: TGTGCCAGCAGCTTGACAGGGGGCCTTAACTATGGCTACACCTTC
V gene: TRBV18; D gene: NA; CDR3 length: 14; clone size: NA; J gene: TRBJ2-3; CDR3 protein: CASSPLSGTDTQYF; CDR3 DNA: TGTGCCAGCTCACCATTATCCGGCACAGATACGCAGTATTTC
V gene: TRBV27; D gene: TRBD1; CDR3 length: 13; clone size: NA; J gene: TRBJ1-2; CDR3 protein: CASSYRGDYGYTF; CDR3 DNA: TGTGCCAGCAGTTACAGGGGCGACTATGGCTACACCTTC
V gene: TRBV4-1; D gene: NA; CDR3 length: 15; clone size: medium-sized; J gene: TRBJ1-5; CDR3 protein: CASSQAASHDQPQHF; CDR3 DNA: TGCGCCAGCAGCCAAGCAGCGAGCCACGATCAGCCCCAGCATTTT
V gene: TRBV11-2; D gene: NA; CDR3 length: 12; clone size: NA; J gene: TRBJ2-7; CDR3 protein: CASSGDNYEQYF; CDR3 DNA: TGTGCCAGCAGCGGTGATAACTACGAGCAGTACTTC
V gene: TRBV15; D gene: NA; CDR3 length: 14; clone size: NA; J gene: TRBJ2-7; CDR3 protein: CATSRVPLFYEQYF; CDR3 DNA: TGTGCCACCAGCAGAGTACCCTTATTCTACGAGCAGTACTTC
V gene: TRBV9; D gene: NA; CDR3 length: 14; clone size: NA; J gene: TRBJ2-7; CDR3 protein: CASSVGDNSYEQYF; CDR3 DNA: TGTGCCAGCAGCGTAGGTGACAACTCCTACGAGCAGTACTTC
V gene: TRBV13; D gene: TRBD2; CDR3 length: 14; clone size: NA; J gene: TRBJ2-5; CDR3 protein: CASSFSTSGETQYF; CDR3 DNA: TGTGCCAGCAGCTTCTCGACTAGCGGGGAGACCCAGTACTTC
V gene: TRBV7-2; D gene: NA; CDR3 length: 14; clone size: NA; J gene: TRBJ1-5; CDR3 protein: CASSLDSRNQPQHF; CDR3 DNA: TGTGCCAGCAGCTTAGACAGCCGCAATCAGCCCCAGCATTTT
V gene: TRBV27; D gene: NA; CDR3 length: 13; clone size: NA; J gene: TRBJ1-2; CDR3 protein: CASSLSVGDGYTF; CDR3 DNA: TGTGCCAGCAGTTTATCGGTTGGGGACGGCTACACCTTC
V gene: TRBV6-1; D gene: TRBD2; CDR3 length: 15; clone size: NA; J gene: TRBJ2-7; CDR3 protein: CASMGVAGVGSGQYF; CDR3 DNA: TGTGCCAGCATGGGAGTAGCGGGAGTCGGTTCAGGGCAGTACTTC
V gene: TRBV5-4; D gene: NA; CDR3 length: 15; clone size: NA; J gene: TRBJ1-1; CDR3 protein: CASSPGGTLNTEAFF; CDR3 DNA: TGTGCCAGCAGCCCGGGGGGGACCTTGAACACTGAAGCTTTCTTT
V gene: TRBV7-9; D gene: TRBD1; CDR3 length: 15; clone size: few; J gene: TRBJ2-2; CDR3 protein: CASSSQGAYTGELFF; CDR3 DNA: TGTGCCAGCAGCTCGCAGGGGGCCTACACCGGGGAGCTGTTTTTT
V gene: TRBV5-6; D gene: NA; CDR3 length: 16; clone size: NA; J gene: TRBJ2-6; CDR3 protein: CASSLGESSGANVLTF; CDR3 DNA: TGTGCCAGCAGCTTGGGAGAAAGCTCTGGGGCCAACGTCCTGACTTTC
V gene: TRBV7-2; D gene: TRBD2; CDR3 length: 19; clone size: medium-sized; J gene: TRBJ2-1; CDR3 protein: CASSLRGAGTSGGLGGQFF; CDR3 DNA: TGTGCCAGCAGCTTAAGAGGGGCGGGGACTAGCGGGGGGTTAGGTGGGCAGTTCTTC
V gene: TRBV28; D gene: NA; CDR3 length: 14; clone size: NA; J gene: TRBJ2-2; CDR3 protein: CASLGLTNTGELFF; CDR3 DNA: TGTGCCTCCCTCGGGCTAACGAACACCGGGGAGCTGTTTTTT
V gene: TRBV30; D gene: TRBD2; CDR3 length: 15; clone size: once; J gene: TRBJ2-1; CDR3 protein: CAWVIAGGRYNEQFF; CDR3 DNA: TGTGCCTGGGTGATAGCGGGAGGCCGGTACAATGAGCAGTTCTTC
V gene: TRBV11-2; D gene: NA; CDR3 length: 14; clone size: NA; J gene: TRBJ1-1; CDR3 protein: CASSIRWTNTEAFF; CDR3 DNA: TGTGCCAGCAGCATCCGATGGACGAACACTGAAGCTTTCTTT
V gene: TRBV2; D gene: NA; CDR3 length: 15; clone size: NA; J gene: TRBJ1-3; CDR3 protein: CASSERGSAGNTIYF; CDR3 DNA: TGTGCCAGCAGTGAACGGGGGAGCGCTGGAAACACCATATATTTT
V gene: TRBV27; D gene: TRBD1; CDR3 length: 13; clone size: NA; J gene: TRBJ2-7; CDR3 protein: CASSLRQGYEQYF; CDR3 DNA: TGTGCCAGCAGCTTAAGACAGGGCTACGAGCAGTACTTC
V gene: TRBV27; D gene: NA; CDR3 length: 13; clone size: once; J gene: TRBJ2-7; CDR3 protein: CASSSSGFSEQYF; CDR3 DNA: TGTGCCAGCAGTTCAAGTGGGTTCTCCGAGCAGTACTTC
V gene: TRBV9; D gene: TRBD1; CDR3 length: 14; clone size: NA; J gene: TRBJ1-1; CDR3 protein: CASSVGQGFTEAFF; CDR3 DNA: TGTGCCAGCAGCGTCGGACAGGGATTCACTGAAGCTTTCTTT
V gene: TRBV7-9; D gene: TRBD2; CDR3 length: 16; clone size: NA; J gene: TRBJ2-1; CDR3 protein: CASSLGGRPRYNEQFF; CDR3 DNA: TGTGCCAGCAGCTTAGGCGGGAGGCCTCGTTACAATGAGCAGTTCTTC
V gene: TRBV27; D gene: TRBD2; CDR3 length: 15; clone size: NA; J gene: TRBJ2-7; CDR3 protein: CASRPSGAGDYEQYF; CDR3 DNA: TGTGCCAGCAGGCCCTCGGGAGCGGGAGACTACGAGCAGTACTTC
V gene: TRBV27; D gene: NA; CDR3 length: 15; clone size: NA; J gene: TRBJ1-3; CDR3 protein: CASSLSGVAGNTIYF; CDR3 DNA: TGTGCCAGCAGTTTATCGGGGGTTGCTGGAAACACCATATATTTT
V gene: TRBV30; D gene: NA; CDR3 length: 15; clone size: NA; J gene: TRBJ2-7; CDR3 protein: CAWRIVRPRLNEQYF; CDR3 DNA: TGTGCCTGGAGAATCGTACGGCCGAGGCTCAACGAGCAGTACTTC
V gene: TRBV5-1; D gene: TRBD1; CDR3 length: 14; clone size: NA; J gene: TRBJ1-1; CDR3 protein: CASSDGDRGTEAFF; CDR3 DNA: TGCGCCAGCAGCGACGGGGACAGGGGGACTGAAGCTTTCTTT